This TCR beta chain was documented in a study of T cells in Graves' hyperthyroidism and ophthalmopathy (dated by TCRdb to about 2019). General notes on the study: Peripheral blood was sampled at the time of initial diagnosis, prior to any treatment. An independent validation cohort of under 20 hyperthyroidism patients and about 15 patients who later progressed to ophthalmopathy tested prospective prediction of ophthalmopathy. The approximately 98 discovery patients were randomly divided into training and test sets at a 7:3 ratio. According to the paper, TCR Vbeta CDR3 sequencing was carried out on approximately 140 peripheral blood samples, which came from approximately 41 ophthalmopathy, approximately 78 hyperthyroidism and some 17 progressor patients. Following sampling, methimazole starting at 30 mg daily was given to hyperthyroidism patients, and high-dose intravenous methylprednisolone was given to ophthalmopathy patients. Thyroid tissue and blood T-cell repertoires from about six Graves' hyperthyroidism patients were also compared in the study. To identify distinguishing TCR V-J signatures, a discovery cohort of about 100 patients was used, comprising fewer than 45 with Graves' ophthalmopathy and around 57 with stable Graves' hyperthyroidism. Overall study outcomes, separate from this receptor: In cross-validation, a model built on a 13 V-J signature told ophthalmopathy apart from stable hyperthyroidism with approximately 90% sensitivity and approximately 81% specificity, and in testing the same model reached 80%/75%. No statistical method was used to set the sample size in advance, and investigators knew the group allocation. In validation, the model predicted progression to ophthalmopathy a median of roughly six months before onset, with roughly 68% sensitivity and more than 72% specificity. Most expanded thyroid clonotypes (frequency above 0.001) were also detected in blood, suggesting blood repertoires may reflect thyroid immune responses.

A patient counted as having stable Graves' hyperthyroidism if no progression to ophthalmopathy occurred over 18 months of follow-up. Hyperthyroidism patients were newly diagnosed, had a disease duration of under 2 months, and were aged 18 to 65 years. Any patient with an uncontrolled infection, another autoimmune disease, pregnancy or lactation was excluded. Diagnoses were established on the basis of clinical symptoms, serum thyroxine and TRAb, thyroid ultrasound, and orbital computed tomography. PBMCs were separated from about 10 ml of fresh peripheral blood using Ficoll-Paque density gradient centrifugation. Trizol reagent was used to extract total RNA, and RNA quality was then checked on an Agilent 2100 Bioanalyzer. Turning to this clonotype: No cognate antigen has been identified for it. One end of the junction does not line up with germline, which may come from a read error.

The TCR beta CDR3 regions were amplified from RNA transcripts. A first-round RT-PCR of the TCR CDR3 used the HTBI primer set with the Qiagen OneStep RT-PCR kit. The libraries were constructed in a second round of multiplex PCR and then size-selected and purified. Sequencing of the libraries was done on an Illumina HiSeq2000 using paired-end 100 bp reads. The paper's data handling went like this. SOAPnuke was used to process the raw data, removing reads that contained adapters or uncalled bases, had a mean Phred below 15, or lacked an exact match to the constant primer or identifier. COPE v1.2.5 was used to merge high-quality paired reads, and clonotypes were defined as unique nucleotide sequences. MiTCR v1.1 was used to align clonotypes to the IMGT TRBV, TRBD and TRBJ reference segments. The analysis included only V-J combinations with a frequency above 0.0001, which together covered more than 98% of the repertoires. The TCS score was defined as the ratio of F50 (clonal expansion) to E x V (chaos), calculated using BLOSUM62-based TCRdist between CDR3 peptides within each V-J. Welch's t-statistics and random forest reduced around 550 V-J features to 10 to 15, which were used in a naive Bayes classifier (R e1071). The Morisita-Horn index was used to measure how similar the thyroid and blood repertoires were. TCRdb handled the public reads itself, with Q25 trimming in fastp and clone calling in MiXCR, and kept productive beta chains. One record per CDR3 amino acid sequence lists the most common genes and DNA. The V and J calls and clone size are TCRdb's, not the authors'. For this sample there are hundreds of thousands of distinct CDR3 sequences; 35% to 45% appear just once. Together, the top ten hold about 8.9% of the sample.

CDR1 and CDR2 (LNHNV, YYDKDF) derive from the germline V gene (reference sequence). Reading from cysteine to phenylalanine, the CDR3 counts 13 amino acids. The retained sequence is limited to the CDR3, 39 bases, with the frame set at the first base. This receptor was obtained from a man younger than 35 with Graves' hyperthyroidism. Material: blood. The rearrangement joined TRBV15 to TRBJ2-2, and TRBD1 may be the D gene, going by 5 matching bases. The CDR3 reads CATGRVFTGELFF. The nucleotide sequence is TGTGCCACCGGCAGGGTATTTACCGGGGAGCTGTTTTTT.